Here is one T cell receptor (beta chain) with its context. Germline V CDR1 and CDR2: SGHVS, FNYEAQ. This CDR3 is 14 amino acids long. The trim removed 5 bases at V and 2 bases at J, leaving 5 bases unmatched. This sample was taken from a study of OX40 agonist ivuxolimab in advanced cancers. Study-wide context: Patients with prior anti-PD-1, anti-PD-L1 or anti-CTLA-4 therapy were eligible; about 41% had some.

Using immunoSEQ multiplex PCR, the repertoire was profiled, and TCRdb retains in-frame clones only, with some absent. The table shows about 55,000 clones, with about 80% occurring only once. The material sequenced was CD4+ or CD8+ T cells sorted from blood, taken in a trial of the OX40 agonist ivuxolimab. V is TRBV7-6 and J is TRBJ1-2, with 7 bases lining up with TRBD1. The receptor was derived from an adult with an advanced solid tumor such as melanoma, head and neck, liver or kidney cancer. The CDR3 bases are TGTGCCAGCAGCCCGAGACAGGGAAACTATGGCTACACCTTC. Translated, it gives CASSPRQGNYGYTF.